What follows are 20 T cell receptor beta chains derived from one specimen sequenced in a study of shared clonotypes between healthy human individuals. The naive CD8 subset, CD45RO-negative cells positively selected for CCR7, excluded terminally differentiated effector memory CD45RA+ cells. Libraries were prepared by immunoSEQ multiplex PCR; TCRdb keeps only in-frame clonotypes and omits some of them. The repertoire consists of about 2 million clones, with less than 95% occurring once and the leading ten covering roughly 1.2%. Sequencing was carried out using naive CD8+ T cells sorted from blood. All receptors derive from a man aged 18 to 30 in good health.

The chain is built from TRBV19 and TRBJ1-5, with D hard to call. Trimming shortened V by 5 bases and J by 5 bases, and 7 bases separated the two germline ends. CDR1 and CDR2 from the germline V gene are LNHDA and SQIVND (reference sequence). The CDR3 extends over 12 amino acids. The CDR3 bases are TGTGCCAGTAGTGGCTGGGATCAGCCCCAGCATTTT. Its translation is CASSGWDQPQHF.

This rearrangement joins TRBV6-8 to TRBJ1-6; possible D gene TRBD1, 5 bases. The CDR3 is 17 amino acids. Trimming cost V 4 bases and J 0 bases, with 13 bases left between them. In germline, CDR1 is MNHGY, CDR2 SAAAGT. CDR3 coding DNA: TGTGCCAGCAGTTGTCTTTCAGGGAACTCCTATAATTCACCCCTCCACTTT. It yields the protein CASSCLSGNSYNSPLHF.

This clone was counted between two and nine times. This chain connects TRBV28 to TRBJ1-1; unclear D gene. CDR3 length equals 11 residues. Germline V gene lookup returns CDR1 MDHEN and CDR2 SYDVKM. V was trimmed by 6 bases and J by 1 base, leaving 3 bases between them. The CDR3 DNA reads as TGTGCCAGCAGCAGGAACACTGAAGCTTTCTTT. It specifies CASSRNTEAFF.

This rearrangement joins TRBV2 to TRBJ1-1, with a possible D match to TRBD1 (6 bases). This CDR3 spans 13 amino acids. Trimming stripped 6 bases from V and 5 bases from J, with 13 bases between. Germline values: CDR1 SNHLY, CDR2 FYNNEI. CDR3 coding DNA: TGTGCCAGCAGCGCAGGGGTGAGGACTGAAGCTTTCTTT. Translation gives CASSAGVRTEAFF. Together with reference TRBV2 and TRBJ1-1, the CDR3 gives the full variable domain: EPEVTQTPSHQVTQMGQEVILRCVPISNHLYFYWYRQILGQKVEFLVSFYNNEISEKSEIFDDQFSVERPDGSNFTLKIRSTKLEDSAMYFCASSAGVRTEAFFGQGTRLTVV.

V gene TRBV25-1 combines with J gene TRBJ1-2; D gene uncertain. Germline CDR1 MGHDK, CDR2 SYGVNS. The CDR3 loop spans 14 amino acids. The V gene lost 1 base and the J gene lost 8 bases, with 14 bases spanning the gap. CDR3 amino acids: CASSELGIAQGYTF. CDR3 sequence (DNA): TGTGCCAGCAGTGAATTAGGGATTGCTCAGGGCTACACCTTC.

The CDR3 region is CASSESGRAEDSPLHF. DNA of the CDR3: TGCGCCAGCAGTGAGTCGGGCAGGGCCGAGGATTCACCCCTCCACTTT. The gene calls are TRBV10-1 and TRBJ1-6, with TRBD1 as a possible D gene (5 bases). The V and J ends lost 0 bases and 8 bases respectively, with 14 bases between them. The CDR3 contains 16 residues. Germline V CDR1 and CDR2: WNHNN, SYGVQD (reference sequence).

V is TRBV6-1 and J is TRBJ2-1, with a tentative D call TRBD1 (5 bases). CDR3 length: 12 amino acids. V shed 5 bases and J shed 8 bases, with 10 bases lying between them. Looked up from germline, CDR1 is MNHNS and CDR2 is SASEGT. The CDR3 is CASSSQGDEQFF. CDR3 DNA sequence: TGTGCCAGCAGTTCCCAGGGCGATGAGCAGTTCTTC.

This chain connects TRBV9 to TRBJ1-2, with TRBD1 matching 7 bases. With 3 bases clipped from V and 1 base from J, the junction kept 6 bases outside the gene matches. CDR3 length: 15 amino acids. Germline V gives CDR1 SGDLS, CDR2 YYNGEE. The CDR3 loop reads CASSASGTDNYGYTF. As DNA, the CDR3 is TGTGCCAGCAGCGCCTCCGGGACAGATAACTATGGCTACACCTTC.

This clone was detected only a few times. This CDR3 reads CASSSLAGIQYF. CDR3 DNA: TGTGCCAGCAGCTCCCTAGCGGGCATTCAGTACTTC. The rearrangement uses TRBV7-9 and TRBJ2-4, with 8 bases aligning to TRBD2. Germline V gene sequence: CDR1 SEHNR, CDR2 FQNEAQ (reference sequence). The ends lost 4 bases at V and 9 bases at J; junction bases unmatched: 2. The CDR3 extends over 12 amino acids.

The chain recombines TRBV5-1 with TRBJ2-5, with D hard to call. This CDR3 is 13 amino acids long. The V gene's germline CDR1 is SGHRS and CDR2 YFSETQ. With 4 bases removed from V and 3 bases from J, the gap between germline ends came to 10 bases. CDR3 in amino acids: CASSDTAEETQYF. The CDR3 bases are TGCGCCAGCAGCGATACAGCAGAAGAGACCCAGTACTTC.

This clone came up a few times. The chain is built from TRBV25-1 and TRBJ1-6, with 9 bases matching TRBD1. This CDR3 region has 15 residues. The ends lost 4 bases at V and 6 bases at J; junction bases unmatched: 4. Germline V CDR1 and CDR2: MGHDK, SYGVNS. In DNA form, the CDR3 reads TGTGCCAGCAGTGCCCGGGACAGGGTTAATTCACCCCTCCACTTT. It yields the protein CASSARDRVNSPLHF.

The V gene is TRBV9, the J gene TRBJ2-7; TRBD2 aligns across 9 bases. V shed 1 base and J 4 bases; nucleotides not matched to a gene: 6. The germline CDR1 and CDR2 sequences are SGDLS and YYNGEE. The CDR3 is made up of 15 amino acids. The CDR3 DNA reads as TGTGCCAGCAGCGTAATGGCTAGCGGGACTTACGAGCAGTACTTC. It is translated as CASSVMASGTYEQYF.

The chain has TRBV5-1 and TRBJ1-4; 7 nucleotides line up with TRBD1. Germline V gene sequence: CDR1 SGHRS, CDR2 YFSETQ. Trimming cost V 3 bases and J 3 bases; bases outside gene matches: 5. This CDR3 has 15 residues. The CDR3 DNA reads TGCGCCAGCAGCTCTGACAGGGAACCTAATGAAAAACTGTTTTTT. Translation gives CASSSDREPNEKLFF.

J is TRBJ2-6 and V is TRBV27; D not resolved. The germline CDR1 and CDR2 sequences are MNHEY and SMNVEV (reference sequence). The CDR3 is 18 residues long. V shed 6 bases and J shed 1 base, with 19 bases lying between them. The CDR3 here is CASSPGYVRLSGANVLTF. CDR3 nucleotide sequence: TGTGCCAGCAGCCCCGGTTACGTCAGATTATCTGGGGCCAACGTCCTGACTTTC.

This chain uses TRBV4-3 with TRBJ2-1; 12 bases map to TRBD2. J gave up 0 bases and V 6 bases, and 6 bases lay outside the gene matches. CDR3 length: 17 amino acids. Germline CDR1 LGHNA, CDR2 YSLEER. CDR3 in amino acids: CASRQTLAGGSYNEQFF. The CDR3 DNA follows: TGCGCCAGCAGGCAAACACTAGCGGGAGGCTCCTACAATGAGCAGTTCTTC.

The chain links TRBV28 to TRBJ1-4, with 7 bases matching TRBD1. The CDR3 has 19 residues. Unmatched junction bases numbered 20, after V lost 5 bases and J lost 5 bases. Germline V CDR1 and CDR2: MDHEN, SYDVKM. The CDR3 DNA is TGTGCCAGCAGTCCGTTTATGGCAGGGGGAGACCCCTTCAATGAAAAACTGTTTTTT. Its protein is CASSPFMAGGDPFNEKLFF.

The rearrangement links TRBV7-9 to TRBJ2-7; D remains ambiguous. The CDR3 runs to 15 residues. Trimming shortened V by 1 base and J by 2 bases, and 12 bases separated the two germline ends. Germline V gene lookup returns CDR1 SEHNR and CDR2 FQNEAQ (reference sequence). CDR3 region: CASSLGSAGTYEQYF. The CDR3 DNA sequence: TGTGCCAGCAGCTTAGGTTCTGCAGGAACCTACGAGCAGTACTTC.

CDR3 amino acids: CASSLGAGQVYEQYF. As DNA, the CDR3 is TGTGCCAGCAGTTTAGGGGCGGGACAGGTTTACGAGCAGTACTTC. The chain uses TRBV27 and TRBJ2-7; 8 positions agree with TRBD1. Per the germline V gene, CDR1 is MNHEY and CDR2 is SMNVEV (reference sequence). The CDR3 contains 15 residues. Germline trimming cut 2 bases from V and 4 bases from J; bases unmatched to any gene: 7.

The chain carries TRBV5-4 and TRBJ1-1; D is ambiguous. Trimming cost V 2 bases and J 3 bases, with 20 bases left between them. The CDR3 covers 17 residues. Germline loops: CDR1 SGHNT, CDR2 YYREEE (reference sequence). The CDR3 nucleotides are TGTGCCAGCAGCTTAACCCCCACCGGGAGGCACTACACTGAAGCTTTCTTT. This translates into CASSLTPTGRHYTEAFF.

DNA for the CDR3: TGTGCCAGCAGCGCAGGGGGGACAGGTGAAAAACTGTTTTTT. Its translation is CASSAGGTGEKLFF. The chain carries TRBV9 and TRBJ1-4; the match to TRBD1 covers 8 bases. Germline loops: CDR1 SGDLS, CDR2 YYNGEE. With V trimmed by 3 bases and J by 7 bases, 5 bases remained unmatched. The CDR3 sequence is 14 residues long.